This TCR beta chain was identified in a study of cytomegalovirus exposure and HLA in healthy donors. Findings of the study overall: Among TCR beta chains, those listed as cytomegalovirus-associated numbered about 160. One later analysis, an examination of the 120 or so validation repertoires, found that first-cohort TCR clusters tended to co-occur in them.

Sequenced by immunoSEQ multiplex PCR; TCRdb stores in-frame clones only, minus some. Here the sample spans fewer than 350,000 clones, approximately 88% being singletons. With 6 bases clipped from V and 1 base from J, the junction kept 5 bases outside the gene matches. CDR1 is MNHEY and CDR2 is SVGAGI in the germline V gene. The length of the CDR3 is 15 residues. This clone was observed once. What it binds is not known. The donors were part of the validation cohort of roughly 110 subjects. That cohort was separate from the first cohort, which comprised several hundred subjects. This clonotype was obtained from a woman aged 18 to 35 in good health and CMV-seronegative. This chain connects TRBV6-5 to TRBJ2-2, with 7 bases aligning to TRBD1. The specimen was PBMCs. The CDR3 nucleotides read TGTGCCAGCAGAGGGGGCCGCTTGAACACCGGGGAGCTGTTTTTT. This codes for CASRGGRLNTGELFF.